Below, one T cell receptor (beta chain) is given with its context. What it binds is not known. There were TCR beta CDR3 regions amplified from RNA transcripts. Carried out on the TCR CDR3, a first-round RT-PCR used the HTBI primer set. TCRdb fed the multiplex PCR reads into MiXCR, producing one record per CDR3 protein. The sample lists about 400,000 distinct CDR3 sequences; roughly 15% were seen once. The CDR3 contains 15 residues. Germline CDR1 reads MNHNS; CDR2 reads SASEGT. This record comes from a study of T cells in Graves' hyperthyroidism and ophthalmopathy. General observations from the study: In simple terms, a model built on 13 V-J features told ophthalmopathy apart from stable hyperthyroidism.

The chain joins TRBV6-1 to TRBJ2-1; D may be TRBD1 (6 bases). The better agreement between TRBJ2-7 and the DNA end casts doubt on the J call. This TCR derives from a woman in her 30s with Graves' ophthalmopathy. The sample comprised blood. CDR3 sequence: CASSESLPGHNEQYF. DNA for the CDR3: TGTGCCAGCAGTGAATCCTTGCCGGGACACAATGAGCAGTACTTC.